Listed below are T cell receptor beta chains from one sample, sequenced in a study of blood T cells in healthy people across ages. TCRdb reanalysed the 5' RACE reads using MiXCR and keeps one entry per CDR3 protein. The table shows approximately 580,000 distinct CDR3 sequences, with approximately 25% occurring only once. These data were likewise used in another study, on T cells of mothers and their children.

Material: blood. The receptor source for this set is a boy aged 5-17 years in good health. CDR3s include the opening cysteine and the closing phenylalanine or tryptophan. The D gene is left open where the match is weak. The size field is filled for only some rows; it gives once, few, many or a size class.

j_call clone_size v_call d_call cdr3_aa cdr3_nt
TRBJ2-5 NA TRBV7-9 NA CASSLISFSQETQYF TGTGCCAGCAGCTTAATCTCCTTTTCCCAAGAGACCCAGTACTTC
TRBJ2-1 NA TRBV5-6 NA CASSLVVEQFF TGTGCCAGCAGCTTGGTGGTTGAGCAGTTCTTC
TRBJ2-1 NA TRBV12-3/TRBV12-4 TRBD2 CASIGLAGHLSSYNEQFF TGTGCCAGCATAGGACTAGCGGGCCACCTAAGCTCCTACAATGAGCAGTTCTTC
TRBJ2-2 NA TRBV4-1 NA CASSQDPWEVLPGELFF TGCGCCAGCAGCCAAGATCCGTGGGAGGTACTGCCGGGGGAGCTGTTTTTT
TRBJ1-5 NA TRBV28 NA CASSPDLGDQPQHF TGTGCCAGCAGTCCTGACCTAGGGGATCAGCCCCAGCATTTT
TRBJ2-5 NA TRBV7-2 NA CANTPGYGDRTQYF TGTGCCAACACTCCGGGCTACGGAGATCGGACCCAGTACTTC
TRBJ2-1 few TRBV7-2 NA CASSFYLNNEQFF TGTGCCAGCAGCTTCTACCTCAACAATGAGCAGTTCTTC
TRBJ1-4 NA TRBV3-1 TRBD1 CASSQPGTGIKKLFF TGTGCCAGCAGCCAACCCGGGACAGGGATTAAAAAACTGTTTTTT
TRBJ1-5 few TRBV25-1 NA CASSEAGVGNQPQHF TGTGCTAGCAGTGAAGCGGGGGTCGGCAATCAGCCCCAGCATTTT
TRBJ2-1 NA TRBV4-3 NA CASSQATGHNEQFF TGCGCCAGCAGCCAAGCGACAGGCCACAATGAGCAGTTCTTC
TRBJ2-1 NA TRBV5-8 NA CASYDEQFF TGTGCCAGCTACGATGAGCAGTTCTTC